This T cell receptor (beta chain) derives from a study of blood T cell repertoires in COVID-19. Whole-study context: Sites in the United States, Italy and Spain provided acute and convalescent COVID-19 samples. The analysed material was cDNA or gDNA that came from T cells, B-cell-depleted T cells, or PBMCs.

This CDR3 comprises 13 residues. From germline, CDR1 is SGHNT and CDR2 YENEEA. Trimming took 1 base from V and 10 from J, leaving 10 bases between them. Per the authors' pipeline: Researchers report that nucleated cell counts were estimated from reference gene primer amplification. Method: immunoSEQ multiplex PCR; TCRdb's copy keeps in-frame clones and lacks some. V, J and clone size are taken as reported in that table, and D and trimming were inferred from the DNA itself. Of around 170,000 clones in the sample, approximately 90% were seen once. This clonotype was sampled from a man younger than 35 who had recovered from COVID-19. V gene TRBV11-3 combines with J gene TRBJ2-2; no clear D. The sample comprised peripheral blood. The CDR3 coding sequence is TGTGCCAGCAGCTTAGGACGGGTCGAGGAGCTGTTTTTT. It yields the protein CASSLGRVEELFF.